This T cell receptor beta chain was sequenced in a study of molecular identifiers for immune sequencing clone quantification. One entry per CDR3 protein results from TCRdb running MiXCR on the PCR reads. Among a few hundred thousand distinct CDR3 sequences listed, around 23% were seen once. The CDR3 length is 12 residues. Germline V gene data show CDR1 as SGHRS and CDR2 as YFSETQ. Trimming pared 0 bases from V and 5 bases from J, leaving 6 bases between. This clonotype has a count of ten or more. The sequence derives from a human donor in good health. Some libraries in this study had Jurkat cell RNA spiked in. The sequenced sample was naive CD8+ T cells from blood, with Jurkat cell RNA spiked in. Noted subset: FACS-sorted CD8+CD4-CCR7+CD45RA+ naive T cells. The chain joins TRBV5-1 to TRBJ2-7; D is ambiguous. This CDR3 reads CASSLGWNEQYF. The CDR3 DNA reads as TGCGCCAGCAGCTTGGGATGGAACGAGCAGTACTTC.